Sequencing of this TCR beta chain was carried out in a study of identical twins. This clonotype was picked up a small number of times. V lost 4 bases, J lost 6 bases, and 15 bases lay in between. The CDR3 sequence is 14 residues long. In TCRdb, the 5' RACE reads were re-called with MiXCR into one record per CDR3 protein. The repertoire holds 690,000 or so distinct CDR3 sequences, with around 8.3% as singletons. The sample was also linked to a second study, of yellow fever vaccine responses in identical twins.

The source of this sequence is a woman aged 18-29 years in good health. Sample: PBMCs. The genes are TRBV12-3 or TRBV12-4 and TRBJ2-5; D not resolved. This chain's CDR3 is CASSSPPPRKTQYF. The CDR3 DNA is TGTGCCAGCAGTTCCCCACCCCCCAGGAAGACCCAGTACTTC.